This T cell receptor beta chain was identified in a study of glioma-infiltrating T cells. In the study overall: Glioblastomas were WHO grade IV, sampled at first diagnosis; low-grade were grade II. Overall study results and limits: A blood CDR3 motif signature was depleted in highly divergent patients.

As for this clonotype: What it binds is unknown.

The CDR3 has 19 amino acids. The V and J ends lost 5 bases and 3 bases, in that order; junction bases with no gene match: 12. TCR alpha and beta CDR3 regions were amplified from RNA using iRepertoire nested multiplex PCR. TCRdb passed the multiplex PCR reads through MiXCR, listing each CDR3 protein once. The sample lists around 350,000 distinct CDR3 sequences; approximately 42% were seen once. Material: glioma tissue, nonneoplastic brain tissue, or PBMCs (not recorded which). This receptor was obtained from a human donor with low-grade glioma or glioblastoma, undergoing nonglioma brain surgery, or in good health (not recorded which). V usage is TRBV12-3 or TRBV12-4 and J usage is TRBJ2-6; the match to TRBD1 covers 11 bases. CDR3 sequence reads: CASSTGQGAMNYGANVLTF. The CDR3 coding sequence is TGTGCCAGCAGTACCGGACAGGGGGCAATGAACTATGGGGCCAACGTCCTGACTTTC.